These 7 T cell receptor beta chains came from one sample sequenced in a study of blood T cell repertoires in COVID-19. The protocol was immunoSEQ multiplex PCR, while the TCRdb copy is restricted to in-frame clones and leaves out a portion. Of about 480,000 clones detected, roughly 90% appear once; the ten largest clones hold 1.8%. The source material was PBMCs or T cells enriched from blood (not recorded which). The receptors were gathered from a woman aged 40 to 50 who had recovered from COVID-19.

The chain couples TRBV6-6 to TRBJ1-2; possibly TRBD1 for D (6 bases). Trimming removed 6 bases at V and 0 bases at J, with 11 bases between. The CDR3 consists of 14 residues. Germline CDR1 MNHNY, CDR2 SVGAGI (reference sequence). The CDR3 is CASRRTDANYGYTF. Written as DNA, the CDR3 is TGTGCCAGCAGGCGGACAGATGCTAACTATGGCTACACCTTC.

V gene TRBV25-1 combines with J gene TRBJ2-5, with D maybe TRBD1 (5 bases). In germline, CDR1 is MGHDK, CDR2 SYGVNS. Trimming shortened V by 5 bases and J by 11 bases, and 18 bases separated the two germline ends. This CDR3 comprises 13 residues. CDR3 sequence reads: CASSSEPTRTQYF. CDR3 DNA sequence: TGTGCCAGCAGTTCTGAGCCCACACGGACACAGTACTTC.

The J gene is TRBJ2-7, the V gene TRBV3-1 (or the pseudogene TRBV3-2); 8 bases match TRBD2. Germline trimming cut 0 bases from V and 5 bases from J; bases unmatched to any gene: 15. CDR1 and CDR2 from the germline V gene are LGHDT and YNNKEL (reference sequence). This CDR3 spans 18 amino acids. DNA of the CDR3: TGTGCCAGCAGCCAAGATCGGCAGCGGGAGTGCTTTGGCCACGAGCAGTACTTC. Translation gives CASSQDRQRECFGHEQYF.

This clone was counted only a few times. V usage is TRBV19 and J usage is TRBJ1-6, with a possible D match to TRBD1 (6 bases). The germline V and J ends were trimmed by 5 bases and 3 bases, with 8 bases remaining between them. The CDR3 has 14 amino acids. Germline V gene data show CDR1 as LNHDA and CDR2 as SQIVND (reference sequence). CDR3 sequence reads: CASSPGHYNSPLHF. The CDR3 DNA reads TGTGCCAGTAGTCCGGGACACTATAATTCACCCCTCCACTTT.

This clone was seen just once. V gene TRBV4-3 combines with J gene TRBJ2-1, with 13 positions matching TRBD2. The CDR3 totals 15 residues. CDR1 LGHNA and CDR2 YSLEER come from the germline V gene. Unmatched junction bases numbered 10, after V lost 4 bases and J lost 13 bases. The DNA of the CDR3 is TGCGCCAGCAGCCCACGGACTAGCGGGAGTTTGAGCCAGTTCTTC. It codes for CASSPRTSGSLSQFF.

In its sample, this clone was seen a few times. The V gene is TRBV12-3 or TRBV12-4, the J gene TRBJ1-3; D not resolved. V gave up 6 bases and J gave up 2 bases, with 5 bases separating them. The CDR3 is 12 amino acids. The DNA of the CDR3 is TGTGCCAGCAGGAGGGCTGGAAACACCATATATTTT. This codes for CASRRAGNTIYF.

The rearrangement uses TRBV21-1 and TRBJ2-5; TRBD2, the D gene given by the table, was not confirmed from the DNA. TRBV21-1 is marked as a pseudogene. The CDR3 has 12 residues. CDR3 loop: CPGGPRQETQYF. The CDR3 DNA reads TGCCCCGGGGGACCGAGACAAGAGACCCAGTACTTC.